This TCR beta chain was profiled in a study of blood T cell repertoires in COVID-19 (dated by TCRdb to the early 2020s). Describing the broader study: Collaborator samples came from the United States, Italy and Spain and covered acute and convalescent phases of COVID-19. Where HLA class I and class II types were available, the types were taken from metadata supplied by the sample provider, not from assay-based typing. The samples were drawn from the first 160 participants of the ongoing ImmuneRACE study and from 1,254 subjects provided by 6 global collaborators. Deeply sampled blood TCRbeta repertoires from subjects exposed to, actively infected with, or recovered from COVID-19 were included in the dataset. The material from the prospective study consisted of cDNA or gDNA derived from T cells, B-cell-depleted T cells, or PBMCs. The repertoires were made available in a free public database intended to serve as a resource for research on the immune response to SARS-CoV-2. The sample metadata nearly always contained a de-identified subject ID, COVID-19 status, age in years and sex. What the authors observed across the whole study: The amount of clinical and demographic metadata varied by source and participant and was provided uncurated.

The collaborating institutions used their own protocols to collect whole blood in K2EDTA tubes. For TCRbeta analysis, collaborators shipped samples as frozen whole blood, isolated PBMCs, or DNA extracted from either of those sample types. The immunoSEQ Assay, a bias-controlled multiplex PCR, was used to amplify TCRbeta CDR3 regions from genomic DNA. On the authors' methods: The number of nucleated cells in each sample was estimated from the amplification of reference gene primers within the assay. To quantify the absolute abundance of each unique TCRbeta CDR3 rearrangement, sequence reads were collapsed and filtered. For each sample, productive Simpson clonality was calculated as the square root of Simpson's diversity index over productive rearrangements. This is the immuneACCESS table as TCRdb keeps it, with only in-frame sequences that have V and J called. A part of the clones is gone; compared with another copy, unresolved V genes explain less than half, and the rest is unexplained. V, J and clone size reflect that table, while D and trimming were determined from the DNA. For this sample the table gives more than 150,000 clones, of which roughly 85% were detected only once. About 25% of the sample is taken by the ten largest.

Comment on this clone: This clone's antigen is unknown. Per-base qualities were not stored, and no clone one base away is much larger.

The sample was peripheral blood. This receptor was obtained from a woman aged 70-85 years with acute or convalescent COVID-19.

CDR3 sequence: CATSRDLAGASTDTQYF. The nucleotide sequence reads TGTGCCACCAGCAGAGATTTAGCGGGGGCTAGCACAGATACGCAGTATTTT. The receptor chain draws on TRBV15 and TRBJ2-3, and TRBD2 matches 9 of the central bases. From the germline V gene (reference sequence), CDR1 is LNHNV and CDR2 is YYDKDF. The CDR3, cysteine through phenylalanine, is 17 amino acids long. Only CDR3 DNA remains: 51 bases, in frame from the first base. The junction shows trimming of 0 bases on V and 0 bases on J, and the gene matches do not reach 4 bases of it. Reference TRBV15 and TRBJ2-3 genes cover what lies past the CDR3, so the full variable domain is DAMVIQNPRYQVTQFGKPVTLSCSQTLNHNVMYWYQQKSSQAPKLLFHYYDKDFNNEADTPDNFQSRRPNTSFCFLDIRSPGLGDTAMYLCATSRDLAGASTDTQYFGPGTRLTVL.